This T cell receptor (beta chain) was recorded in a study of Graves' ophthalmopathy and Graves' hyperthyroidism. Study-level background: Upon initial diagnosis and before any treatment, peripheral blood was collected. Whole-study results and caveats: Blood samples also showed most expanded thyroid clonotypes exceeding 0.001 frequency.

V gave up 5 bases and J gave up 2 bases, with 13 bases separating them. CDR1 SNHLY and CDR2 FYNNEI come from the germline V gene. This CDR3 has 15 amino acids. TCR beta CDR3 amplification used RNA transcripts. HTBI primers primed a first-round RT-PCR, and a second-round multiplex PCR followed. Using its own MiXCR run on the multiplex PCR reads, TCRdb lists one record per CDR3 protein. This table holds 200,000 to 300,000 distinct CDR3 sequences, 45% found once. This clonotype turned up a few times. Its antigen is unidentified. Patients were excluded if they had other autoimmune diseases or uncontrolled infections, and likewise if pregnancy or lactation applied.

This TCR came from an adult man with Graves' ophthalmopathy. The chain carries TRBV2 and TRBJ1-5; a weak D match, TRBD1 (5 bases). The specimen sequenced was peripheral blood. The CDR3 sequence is CASSSSGGGNQPQHF. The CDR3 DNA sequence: TGTGCCAGCAGTAGCTCAGGAGGGGGCAATCAGCCCCAGCATTTT.